The 10 T cell receptor beta chains presented below share a single source sample, sequenced in a study of blood T cell repertoires in COVID-19. The assay was immunoSEQ multiplex PCR, and TCRdb's table has in-frame clones only and misses some. The repertoire holds around 220,000 clones, approximately 80% seen once, with 4.9% in the top ten. The sequencing input was peripheral blood. The source of these receptors is a woman aged 80 or over with active or convalescent COVID-19.

This sequence joins TRBV5-1 and TRBJ2-7; TRBD1 matches 9 bases. This CDR3 has 15 residues. Germline CDR1 is SGHRS and CDR2 is YFSETQ. The junction had 8 bases not matched to a gene; V was cut back by 1 base and J by 6 bases. DNA of the CDR3: TGCGCCAGCAGCTTGCTCCGGACAGGGGTAGGCGAGCAGTACTTC. Translating it yields CASSLLRTGVGEQYF. Complete variable domain (other parts from reference TRBV5-1 and TRBJ2-7): KAGVTQTPRYLIKTRGQQVTLSCSPISGHRSVSWYQQTPGQGLQFLFEYFSETQRNKGNFPGRFSGRQFSNSRSEMNVSTLELGDSALYLCASSLLRTGVGEQYFGPGTRLTVT.

The rearrangement links TRBV5-4 to TRBJ2-6; possibly TRBD2 for D (6 bases). The CDR3 sequence is 16 residues long. Germline CDR1 reads SGHNT; CDR2 reads YYREEE (reference sequence). The V and J ends lost 0 bases and 3 bases respectively, with 10 bases between them. CDR3 bases: TGTGCCAGCAGCTTGGAGCCCGGGAGTGGGGCCAACGTCCTGACTTTC. Protein product: CASSLEPGSGANVLTF.

The V gene is TRBV30, the J gene TRBJ2-3; the D gene is possibly TRBD2 (5 bases). Germline CDR1 reads GTSNPN; CDR2 reads SVGIG (reference sequence). V was clipped by 5 bases and J by 4 bases, with 7 bases between them. This CDR3 spans 11 amino acids. The CDR3 nucleotides are TGTGCCTGGGGGCGGGCAGATACGCAGTATTTT. Translated: CAWGRADTQYF.

This chain joins TRBV24-1 and TRBJ2-7; 8 bases are shared with TRBD1. V dropped 3 bases and J dropped 2; count of bases not matched to a gene: 8. This CDR3 region has 16 residues. Germline V gene sequence: CDR1 KGHDR, CDR2 SFDVKD. CDR3 sequence reads: CATSDGTGPRTYEQYF. CDR3 sequence (DNA): TGTGCCACCAGTGATGGGACAGGACCCAGAACCTACGAGCAGTACTTC.

The chain carries TRBV3-1 (or the pseudogene TRBV3-2) and TRBJ2-1; 8 bases fit TRBD1. This CDR3 spans 15 amino acids. Looked up from germline, CDR1 is LGHDT and CDR2 is YNNKEL (reference sequence). J lost 6 bases, V lost 4 bases, and 8 bases had no gene match. CDR3 DNA: TGTGCCAGCAGCCTTGGACAGGGATGGGTCAATGAGCAGTTCTTC. Protein: CASSLGQGWVNEQFF.

J is TRBJ2-7 and V is TRBV27; 9 bases line up with TRBD1. The junction had 9 bases not matched to a gene; V was cut back by 6 bases and J by 3 bases. Germline loops: CDR1 MNHEY, CDR2 SMNVEV (reference sequence). This CDR3 is built from 15 residues. The CDR3 nucleotides read TGTGCCAGCAGAAGCTGGGGGACAGGGAACTACGAGCAGTACTTC. It translates to CASRSWGTGNYEQYF.

On this clone itself: A junction end diverges from the germline sequence, so it may reflect a read error. The genes are TRBV6-4 and TRBJ1-5, with a possible D match to TRBD1 (6 bases). This CDR3 spans 13 amino acids. The germline gives CDR1 MRHNA, CDR2 SNTAGT. DNA of the CDR3: TGTGCCAGCAGTGACTCGATGACAGGTAGCCACCCTTTT. Its translation: CASSDSMTGSHPF.

The V gene is TRBV2, the J gene TRBJ2-3, with 9 bases aligning to TRBD1. Germline V gene sequence: CDR1 SNHLY, CDR2 FYNNEI. The CDR3 consists of 15 residues. V dropped 4 bases and J dropped 1; count of bases not matched to a gene: 3. The CDR3 reads CASSARTGGTDTQYF. The CDR3 DNA reads TGTGCCAGCAGTGCCCGGACAGGGGGCACAGATACGCAGTATTTT.

The rearrangement links TRBV28 to TRBJ2-7; a possible D gene is TRBD2 (6 bases). Germline V lookup: CDR1 MDHEN, CDR2 SYDVKM. The CDR3 is made up of 17 amino acids. With 2 bases removed from V and 0 bases from J, the gap between germline ends came to 17 bases. CDR3 amino acids: CASSLPPRDWRSYEQYF. The CDR3 DNA reads TGTGCCAGCAGTTTACCCCCCCGGGACTGGCGCTCCTACGAGCAGTACTTC.

The CDR3 loop reads CASVISGQGNSPLHF. CDR3 DNA sequence: TGTGCCAGCGTCATCTCGGGACAGGGGAATTCACCCCTCCACTTT. The V gene is TRBV28, the J gene TRBJ1-6; 10 positions match TRBD1. Germline-derived CDR1 and CDR2 are MDHEN and SYDVKM. J was trimmed by 7 bases and V by 8 bases; bases with no gene match: 8. This CDR3 contains 15 residues.